This passage covers 13 T cell receptor beta chains from one sample sequenced in a study of human T cells and chemical hapten exposure (dated by TCRdb to the early 2020s). Library method: RACE. The sequencing machine was a NextSeq 500. Using fastp trimming at Q25 and MiXCR clonotype assembly, TCRdb reanalyzed the public sequencing data and kept in-frame beta chains. Rows with one shared CDR3 protein collapse into an entry with the most common genes and DNA. In all, the sample holds some 200,000 distinct CDR3 sequences, and under 35% of those were seen once. The top ten clonotypes cover nearly 3% of the sample. What this sample's time point label stands for: pre-sensitization, week 0. Explained via the paper, the treatment or condition label denotes: therapeutic diphenylcyclopropenone sensitization with weekly scalp DPC. The sequences come from whole blood, collected in connection with sensitization to the hapten diphenylcyclopropenone (DPC). These receptors all stem from a woman aged 25 to 39 with alopecia areata. Some clones in this sample may be carry-over from other donors' samples.

J is TRBJ1-5 and V is TRBV6-2 or TRBV6-3; D is ambiguous. CDR3 length: 15 amino acids. CDR1 MNHEY and CDR2 SVGEGT come from the germline V gene. Deletions cut 4 bases from V and 6 bases from J, with 16 bases between. This CDR3 reads CASSSPKILRQPQHF. CDR3 in DNA: TGTGCCAGCAGTTCCCCAAAAATATTACGTCAGCCCCAGCATTTT.

V is TRBV28 and J is TRBJ2-2; D gene uncertain. The CDR3 extends over 14 amino acids. Trimming stripped 5 bases from V and 7 bases from J, with 14 bases between. Germline V lookup: CDR1 MDHEN, CDR2 SYDVKM. The CDR3 protein is CASSQPSLDGELFF. CDR3 sequence (DNA): TGTGCCAGCAGTCAACCCTCGCTGGACGGGGAGCTGTTTTTT.

The chain uses TRBV7-2 and TRBJ1-1, with 10 bases matching TRBD1. The V gene end was trimmed by 7 bases and the J gene end by 6 bases; junction bases not matched to a gene: 8. The CDR3 runs 14 residues. Germline V lookup: CDR1 SGHTA, CDR2 FQGNSA. The CDR3 DNA reads TGTGCCAGCAACCCCGGGACAGGGGTCGCTGAAGCTTTCTTT. Amino acids: CASNPGTGVAEAFF. Full variable domain (missing parts from reference TRBV7-2 and TRBJ1-1): GAGVSQSPSNKVTEKGKDVELRCDPISGHTALYWYRQSLGQGLEFLIYFQGNSAPDKSGLPSDRFSAERTGGSVSTLTIQRTQQEDSAVYLCASNPGTGVAEAFFGQGTRLTVV.

The rearrangement uses TRBV29-1 and TRBJ1-1; TRBD1 matches 8 bases. CDR3 size: 17 residues. The junction had 15 bases not matched to a gene; V was cut back by 2 bases and J by 4 bases. Looked up from germline, CDR1 is SQVTM and CDR2 is ANQGSEA. This CDR3 is CSVESIVGTGDGTEAFF. As DNA, the CDR3 is TGCAGCGTTGAATCCATTGTGGGGACAGGTGACGGCACTGAAGCTTTCTTT.

This clonotype was found many times. This chain joins TRBV28 and TRBJ1-2; no definite D call. Germline assignment: CDR1 MDHEN and CDR2 SYDVKM. CDR3 length equals 15 residues. V lost 2 bases and J 4 bases, leaving 14 bases between the germline ends. Here the CDR3 reads CASSLAPPGLYGYTF. The CDR3 coding sequence is TGTGCCAGCAGTTTAGCCCCCCCAGGACTCTATGGCTACACCTTC.

For the CDR3, the DNA is TGTGCCACCGGGGACGACAGGGGGCCGAACACCGGGGAGCTGTTTTTT. Amino acids: CATGDDRGPNTGELFF. V usage is TRBV15 and J usage is TRBJ2-2; 10 nucleotides line up with TRBD1. Per the germline V gene, CDR1 is LNHNV and CDR2 is YYDKDF (reference sequence). The ends lost 8 bases at V and 0 bases at J; junction bases unmatched: 6. This CDR3 has 16 amino acids.

The chain links TRBV5-1 to TRBJ2-3; 8 bases map to TRBD2. V shed 3 bases and J 1 base; nucleotides not matched to a gene: 4. The CDR3 is 15 residues long. CDR1 and CDR2 (germline): SGHRS, YFSETQ. The chain's CDR3 is CASSSQAGGTDTQYF. In nucleotides, the CDR3 is TGCGCCAGCAGCTCCCAAGCGGGGGGCACAGATACGCAGTATTTT.

This clonotype was found a few times. This chain uses TRBV29-1 with TRBJ2-3, with D possibly TRBD2 on 7 matching bases. V lost 3 bases and J 5 bases, leaving 15 bases between the germline ends. The CDR3 loop spans 14 amino acids. From germline, CDR1 is SQVTM and CDR2 ANQGSEA. The chain's CDR3 is CSVESGGRGDTQYF. The DNA of the CDR3 is TGCAGCGTTGAGTCCGGGGGGCGAGGAGATACGCAGTATTTT.

V gene TRBV28 combines with J gene TRBJ2-1; D may be TRBD2 (6 bases). The germline V and J ends were trimmed by 6 bases and 4 bases, with 16 bases remaining between them. The CDR3 loop spans 15 amino acids. The germline CDR1 and CDR2 sequences are MDHEN and SYDVKM. CDR3 bases: TGTGCCAGCAGAGGCCCTGGGACTGTATACAATGAGCAGTTCTTC. Residues: CASRGPGTVYNEQFF. Together with reference TRBV28 and TRBJ2-1, the CDR3 gives the full variable domain: DVKVTQSSRYLVKRTGEKVFLECVQDMDHENMFWYRQDPGLGLRLIYFSYDVKMKEKGDIPEGYSVSREKKERFSLILESASTNQTSMYLCASRGPGTVYNEQFFGPGTRLTVL.

This clonotype has a handful of counts. The chain links TRBV11-1 to TRBJ2-3, with D perhaps being TRBD1 or TRBD2 (6 bases each). The germline CDR1 and CDR2 sequences are SGHAT and FQDESV (reference sequence). V was shortened by 5 bases and J by 8 bases, with 11 bases between the two germline ends. The length of the CDR3 is 12 residues. CDR3 region: CASSPGGGTQYF. CDR3 in DNA: TGTGCCAGCAGCCCCGGAGGGGGTACGCAGTATTTT.

A few counts support this clonotype. The chain carries TRBV7-2 and TRBJ2-5; D tentatively fits TRBD1 or TRBD2 (5 bases each). Trimming left V 4 bases short and J 7 bases short, with 19 bases between. This CDR3 has 15 residues. Germline CDR1 SGHTA, CDR2 FQGNSA. The CDR3 sequence: CASSSSGTILVTQYF. Written as DNA, the CDR3 is TGTGCCAGCAGCTCGTCGGGGACGATTTTAGTGACCCAGTACTTC.

This clonotype has more than one count but fewer than ten. The chain uses TRBV15 and TRBJ2-2; 7 bases are shared with TRBD1. V lost 5 bases and J lost 1; bases outside the gene matches: 4. This CDR3 region has 15 residues. Germline lookup yields CDR1 LNHNV and CDR2 YYDKDF (reference sequence). The CDR3 nucleotides are TGTGCCACCAGCGCACGACAGGGGAACACCGGGGAGCTGTTTTTT. Residues: CATSARQGNTGELFF.

CDR3 region: CATSDLPQGRGNEQFF. The CDR3 DNA is TGTGCCACCAGTGATTTGCCACAGGGAAGGGGGAATGAGCAGTTCTTC. The V and J genes are TRBV24-1 and TRBJ2-1, with D possibly TRBD1 on 6 matching bases. This CDR3 comprises 16 residues. In germline, CDR1 is KGHDR, CDR2 SFDVKD. V was clipped by 0 bases and J by 7 bases, with 15 bases between them.